Listed below are T cell receptor beta chains from one sample, sequenced in a study of OX40 agonist ivuxolimab in advanced cancers. The data were produced by immunoSEQ multiplex PCR, yet TCRdb's version contains in-frame clones alone and is incomplete. The data hold roughly 100,000 clones, with 90% observed a single time. Material: CD4+ or CD8+ T cells sorted from blood, obtained in a trial of the OX40 agonist ivuxolimab. The receptors stem from an adult with an advanced solid tumor such as melanoma, head and neck, liver or kidney cancer. Each CDR3 is given with its conserved first and last residue. A D gene is named only where the DNA matches it firmly. The size field is filled for only some rows; it gives once, few, many or a size class.

TRBJ2-2 | TRBV6-1 | - | - | TGTGCCAGCTCCCTAGGAATTTTGAACACCGGGGAGCTGTTTTTT | CASSLGILNTGELFF
TRBJ1-4 | TRBV9 | - | - | TGTGCCAGCAGCGTAGGGAGGGGTTTCGGCGAAAAACTGTTTTTT | CASSVGRGFGEKLFF
TRBJ1-5 | TRBV4-3 | - | many | TGCGCCAGCAGCCAAGAGACCAATCAGCCCCAGCATTTT | CASSQETNQPQHF
TRBJ1-6 | TRBV6-5 | TRBD1 | few | TGTGCCAGCAGTCAGGGGGTAGGAAGGGATTCACCCCTCCACTTT | CASSQGVGRDSPLHF
TRBJ1-2 | TRBV28 | - | - | TGTGCCAGCAAAATAGGATTCTTGGGTGGCTACACCTTC | CASKIGFLGGYTF
TRBJ2-5 | TRBV6-6 | TRBD2 | - | TGTGCCAGCAGCTCCCCGCGGGAGGGGCAGAGGGAGACCCAGTACTTC | CASSSPREGQRETQYF
TRBJ2-3 | TRBV18 | TRBD2 | - | TGTGCCAGCTCACCTCCCAGCGGGGGGGCCGGGGGAACAGATACGCAGTATTTT | CASSPPSGGAGGTDTQYF
TRBJ1-2 | TRBV10-3 | - | - | TGTGCCATCAGTGACCGGGGAAACTATGGCTACACCTTC | CAISDRGNYGYTF
TRBJ1-2 | TRBV19 | - | once | TGTGCCACCGGCACGGCAATTAACTATGGCTACACCTTC | CATGTAINYGYTF
TRBJ1-2 | TRBV6-5 | - | once | TGTGCCAGCAATAGCTTTTCAGGAAGTAGGGATCTGGACTTC | CASNSFSGSRDLDF
TRBJ2-3 | TRBV10-1 | - | - | TGCGCCAGCAGTCTGGCGGTAGGAGACACAGATACGCAGTATTTT | CASSLAVGDTDTQYF
TRBJ2-7 | TRBV6-5 | TRBD2 | once | TGTGCCAGCAGTTACGGCGGGGGGGCCCGGGAGCAGTACTTC | CASSYGGGAREQYF
TRBJ1-6 | TRBV6-1 | TRBD1 | - | TGTGCCAGGGGGAGGGGGCAATCACCCCTCCACTTT | CARGRGQSPLHF
TRBJ1-1 | TRBV10-3 | - | - | TGTGCCATCACTGAAACCCGGGACGGCAACGAAGCTTTCTTT | CAITETRDGNEAFF
TRBJ1-5 | TRBV6-5 | - | - | TGTGCCAGCAGTTTCGAAGGGGGGGGTCAGCCCCAGCATTTT | CASSFEGGGQPQHF
TRBJ2-2 | TRBV28 | - | - | TGTGCCAGCAGTTGGAGCGGCCGAGGGACCGGGGAGCTGTTTTTT | CASSWSGRGTGELFF
TRBJ2-2 | TRBV28 | - | once | TGTGCCAGCAGGTTGGGAGGGGGCGGCAACACCGGGGAGCTGTTTTTT | CASRLGGGGNTGELFF
TRBJ2-3 | TRBV10-3 | - | - | TGTGCCATCAGTGATGTTGTGGGCACCACAGATACGCAGTATTTT | CAISDVVGTTDTQYF